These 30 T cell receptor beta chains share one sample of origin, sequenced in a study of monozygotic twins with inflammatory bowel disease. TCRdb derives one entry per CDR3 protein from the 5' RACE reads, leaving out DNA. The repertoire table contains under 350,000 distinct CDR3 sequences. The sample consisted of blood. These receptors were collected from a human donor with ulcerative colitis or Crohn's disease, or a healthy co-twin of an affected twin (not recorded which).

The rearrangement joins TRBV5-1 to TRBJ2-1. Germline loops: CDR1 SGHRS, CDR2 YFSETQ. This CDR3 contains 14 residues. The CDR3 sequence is CASREPSSYNEQFF.

CDR3 sequence reads: CATSDWEINSGANVLTF. The chain is built from TRBV24-1 and TRBJ2-6. The CDR3 totals 17 residues. Germline V lookup: CDR1 KGHDR, CDR2 SFDVKD.

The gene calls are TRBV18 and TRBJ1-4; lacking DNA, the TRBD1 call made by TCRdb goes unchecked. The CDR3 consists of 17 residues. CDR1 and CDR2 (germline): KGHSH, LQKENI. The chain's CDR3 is CASSPPLSLGPQEKLFF.

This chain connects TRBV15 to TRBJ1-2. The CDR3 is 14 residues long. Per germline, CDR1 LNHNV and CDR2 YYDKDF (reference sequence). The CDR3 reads CATKNSGSLYGYTF.

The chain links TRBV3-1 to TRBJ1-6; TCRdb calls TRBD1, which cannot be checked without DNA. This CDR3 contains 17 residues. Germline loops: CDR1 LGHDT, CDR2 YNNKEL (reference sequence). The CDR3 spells CASSQETGRGYNSPLHF.

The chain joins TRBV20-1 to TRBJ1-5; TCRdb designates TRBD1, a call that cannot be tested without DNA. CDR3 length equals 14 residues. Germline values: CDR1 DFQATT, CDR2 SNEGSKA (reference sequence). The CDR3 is CSARDAPGSQPQHF.

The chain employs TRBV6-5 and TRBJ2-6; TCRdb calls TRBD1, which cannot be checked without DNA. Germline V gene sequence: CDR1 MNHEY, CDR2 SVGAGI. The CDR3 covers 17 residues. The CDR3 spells CASSYQAGVYGANVLTF.

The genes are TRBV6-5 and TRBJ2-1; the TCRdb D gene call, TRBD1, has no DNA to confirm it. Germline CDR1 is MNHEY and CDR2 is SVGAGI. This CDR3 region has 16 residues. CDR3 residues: CASSYSTLRSYNEQFF.

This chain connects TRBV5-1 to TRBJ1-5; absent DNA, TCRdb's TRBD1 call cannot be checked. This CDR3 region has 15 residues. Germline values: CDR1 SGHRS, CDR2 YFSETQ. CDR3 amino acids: CASSLVPGSGQPQHF.

The CDR3 reads CASRVKGTAYEQYF. The chain uses TRBV7-2 and TRBJ2-7; TCRdb lists TRBD2, though no DNA is available to test this call. The CDR3 contains 14 residues. In germline, CDR1 is SGHTA, CDR2 FQGNSA.

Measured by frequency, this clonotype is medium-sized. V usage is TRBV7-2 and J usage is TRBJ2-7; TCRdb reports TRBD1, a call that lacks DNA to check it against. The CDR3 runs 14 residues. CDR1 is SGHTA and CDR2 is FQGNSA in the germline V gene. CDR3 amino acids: CASSLSRPQGEQYF.

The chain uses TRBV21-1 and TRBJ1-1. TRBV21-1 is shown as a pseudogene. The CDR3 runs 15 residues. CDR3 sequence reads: CASSKGDGGNTEAFF.

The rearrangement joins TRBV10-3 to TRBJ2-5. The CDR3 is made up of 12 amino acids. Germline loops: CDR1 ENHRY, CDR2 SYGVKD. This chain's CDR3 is CAISPDQETQYF.

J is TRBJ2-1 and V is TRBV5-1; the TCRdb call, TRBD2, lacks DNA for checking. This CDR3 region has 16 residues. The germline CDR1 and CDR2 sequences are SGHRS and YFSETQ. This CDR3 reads CASTLRFPHTYNEQFF.

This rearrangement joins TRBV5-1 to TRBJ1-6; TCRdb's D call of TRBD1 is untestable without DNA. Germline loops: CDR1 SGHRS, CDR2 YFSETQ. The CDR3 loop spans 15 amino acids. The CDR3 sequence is CASSYGGIDNSPLHF.

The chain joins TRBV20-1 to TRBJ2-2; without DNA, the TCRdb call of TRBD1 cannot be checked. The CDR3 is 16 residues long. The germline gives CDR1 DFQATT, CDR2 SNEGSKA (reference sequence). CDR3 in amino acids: CSANGGIHAPTGELFF.

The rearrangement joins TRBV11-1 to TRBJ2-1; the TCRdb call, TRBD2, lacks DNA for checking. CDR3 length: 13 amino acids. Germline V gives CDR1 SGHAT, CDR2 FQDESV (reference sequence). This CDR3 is CASSSPGGGEQFF.

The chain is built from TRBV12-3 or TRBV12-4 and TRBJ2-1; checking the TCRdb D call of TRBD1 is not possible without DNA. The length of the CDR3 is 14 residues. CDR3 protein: CASIRSRDRSEQFF.

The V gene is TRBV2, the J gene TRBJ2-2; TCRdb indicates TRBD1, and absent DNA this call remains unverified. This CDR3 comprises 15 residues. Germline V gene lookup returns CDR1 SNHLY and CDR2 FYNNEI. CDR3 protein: CARGGLRANTGELFF.

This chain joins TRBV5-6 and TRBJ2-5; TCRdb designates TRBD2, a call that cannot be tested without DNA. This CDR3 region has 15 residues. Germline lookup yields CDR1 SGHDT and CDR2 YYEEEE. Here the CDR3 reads CASSGLPGGGKTQYF.

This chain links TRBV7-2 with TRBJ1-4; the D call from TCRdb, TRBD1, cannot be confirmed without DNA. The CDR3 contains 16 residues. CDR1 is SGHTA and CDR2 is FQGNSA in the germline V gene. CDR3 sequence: CARSFYGTGANEKLFF.

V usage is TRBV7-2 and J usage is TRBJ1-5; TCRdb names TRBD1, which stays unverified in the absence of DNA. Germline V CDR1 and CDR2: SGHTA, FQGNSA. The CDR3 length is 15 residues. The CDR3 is CASSIQTGGNQPQHF.

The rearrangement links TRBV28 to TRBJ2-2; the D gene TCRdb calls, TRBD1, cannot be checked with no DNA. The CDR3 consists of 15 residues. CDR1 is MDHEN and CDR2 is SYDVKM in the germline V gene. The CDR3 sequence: CASSRGGTGHGELFF.

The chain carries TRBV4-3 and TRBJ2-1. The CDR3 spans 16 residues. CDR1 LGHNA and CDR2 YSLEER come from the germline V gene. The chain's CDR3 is CASSQEGRQAHHEQFF.

CDR3: CASSKLRDTYEQYF. The chain carries TRBV18 and TRBJ2-7; TCRdb's D gene call, TRBD2, goes unchecked for lack of DNA. Germline assignment: CDR1 KGHSH and CDR2 LQKENI. This CDR3 comprises 14 residues.

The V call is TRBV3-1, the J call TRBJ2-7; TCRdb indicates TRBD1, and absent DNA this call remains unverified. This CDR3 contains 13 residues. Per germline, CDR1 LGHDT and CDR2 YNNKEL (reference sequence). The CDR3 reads CASSLRQGDEQYF.

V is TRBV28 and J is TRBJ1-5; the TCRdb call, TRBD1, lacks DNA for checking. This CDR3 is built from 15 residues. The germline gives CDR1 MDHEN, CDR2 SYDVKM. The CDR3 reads CAITPGQGPYQPQHF.

CDR3 sequence reads: CSVESSGNEQYF. This chain joins TRBV29-1 and TRBJ2-7; as DNA is missing, the TRBD2 call by TCRdb cannot be tested. Germline lookup yields CDR1 SQVTM and CDR2 ANQGSEA. The length of the CDR3 is 12 residues.

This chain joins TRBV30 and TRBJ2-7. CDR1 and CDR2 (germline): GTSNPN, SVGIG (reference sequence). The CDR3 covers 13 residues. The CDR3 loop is CAWIPTKDFEQYF.

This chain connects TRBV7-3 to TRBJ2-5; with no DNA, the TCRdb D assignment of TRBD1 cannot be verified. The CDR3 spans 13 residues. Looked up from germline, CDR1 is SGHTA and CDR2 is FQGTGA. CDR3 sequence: CASSFAGRETQYF.